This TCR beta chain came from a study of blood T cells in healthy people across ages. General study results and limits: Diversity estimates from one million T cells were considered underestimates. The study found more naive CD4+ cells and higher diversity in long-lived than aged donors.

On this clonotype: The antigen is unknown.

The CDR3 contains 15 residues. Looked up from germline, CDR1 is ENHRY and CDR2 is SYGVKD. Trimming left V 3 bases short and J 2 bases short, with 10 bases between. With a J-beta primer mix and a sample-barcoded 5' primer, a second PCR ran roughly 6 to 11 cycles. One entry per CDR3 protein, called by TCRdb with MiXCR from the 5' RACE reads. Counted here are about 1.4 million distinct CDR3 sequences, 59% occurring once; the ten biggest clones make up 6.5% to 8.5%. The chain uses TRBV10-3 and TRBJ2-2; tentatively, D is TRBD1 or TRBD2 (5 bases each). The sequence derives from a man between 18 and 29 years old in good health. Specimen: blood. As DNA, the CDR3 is TGTGCCATCAGTGAAGGGACCGGTAACACCGGGGAGCTGTTTTTT. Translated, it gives CAISEGTGNTGELFF.